A single sample is the source of the 2 T cell receptor beta chains below, sequenced in a study of cytomegalovirus exposure and HLA in healthy donors. The PCR used 60 Vbeta and 13 Jbeta primers. Only in-frame clones appear in the TCRdb table, and some are missing; sequencing was by immunoSEQ multiplex PCR. In the table there are 150,000 to 250,000 clones, over 75% of which are singletons. The sample comprised PBMCs. Receptors originate from a boy aged 2 to 10 in good health and CMV-seronegative.

The rearrangement links TRBV18 to TRBJ1-2, with 7 bases identical to TRBD1. The germline gives CDR1 KGHSH, CDR2 LQKENI. This CDR3 is 15 amino acids long. V trimming: 3 bases; J trimming: 1 base; junction bases outside the gene matches: 5. This CDR3 reads CASSPEGANNYGYTF. DNA for the CDR3: TGTGCCAGCTCACCTGAGGGGGCGAATAACTATGGCTACACCTTC. Looking up the rest from reference TRBV18 and TRBJ1-2 gives the full variable domain: NAGVMQNPRHLVRRRGQEARLRCSPMKGHSHVYWYRQLPEEGLKFMVYLQKENIIDESGMPKERFSAEFPKEGPSILRIQQVVRGDSAAYFCASSPEGANNYGYTFGSGTRLTVV.

A few counts support this clone. The J gene is TRBJ2-5, the V gene TRBV9; 11 bases are shared with TRBD2. This CDR3 has 16 amino acids. Germline V lookup: CDR1 SGDLS, CDR2 YYNGEE. The ends lost 3 bases at V and 1 base at J; junction bases unmatched: 5. The CDR3 protein is CASSATSGGRQETQYF. The CDR3 bases are TGTGCCAGCAGCGCCACTAGCGGGGGCCGCCAAGAGACCCAGTACTTC. Supplemented by reference TRBV9 and TRBJ2-5, the full variable domain reads DSGVTQTPKHLITATGQRVTLRCSPRSGDLSVYWYQQSLDQGLQFLIQYYNGEERAKGNILERFSAQQFPDLHSELNLSSLELGDSALYFCASSATSGGRQETQYFGPGTRLLVL.